The 30 T cell receptor beta chains in this list originate from one sample, sequenced in a study of CD8+ T cells in alopecia areata. Sequencing relied on a cDNA template that was reverse transcribed from extracted RNA. Repertoires were generated with immunoSEQ multiplex PCR, while TCRdb's copy carries only in-frame clones and drops some. The sample comprises 100,000 to 150,000 clones, about 50% of which are singletons, and under 20% rests with the top ten. The sample in question was CD8+ T cells sorted from blood, obtained at week 0. These receptors all stem from a human donor with alopecia areata.

V usage is TRBV6-5 and J usage is TRBJ2-5, with a weak D call TRBD2 (6 bases). The CDR3 covers 14 residues. Germline V gene sequence: CDR1 MNHEY, CDR2 SVGAGI. V was clipped by 6 bases and J by 2 bases, with 13 bases between them. The CDR3: CASSLRGEQETQYF. The CDR3 DNA reads TGTGCCAGCAGCCTCCGCGGGGAGCAAGAGACCCAGTACTTC.

The CDR3 protein is CASSWTVENTEAFF. The CDR3 nucleotides are TGTGCCAGCTCCTGGACGGTCGAGAACACTGAAGCTTTCTTT. The V call is TRBV5-6, the J call TRBJ1-1, with D uncertain. The V end was cut by 7 bases, the J end by 1 base, with 14 bases between. This CDR3 is built from 14 residues. Germline-derived CDR1 and CDR2 are SGHDT and YYEEEE.

The rearrangement links TRBV5-1 to TRBJ2-4, with 9 bases aligning to TRBD1. V lost 5 bases to trimming and J lost 6 bases; unmatched junction nucleotides: 6. Germline loops: CDR1 SGHRS, CDR2 YFSETQ. There are 14 residues in the CDR3. The CDR3 DNA sequence: TGCGCCAGCAGATGGTCGGGACAGGGAAACATTCAGTACTTC. Protein sequence: CASRWSGQGNIQYF.

The J gene is TRBJ2-5, the V gene TRBV13, with D unclear. Trimming took off 0 bases at V and 1 base at J, with 6 bases between the two ends. The germline gives CDR1 PRHDT, CDR2 FYEKMQ (reference sequence). The CDR3 has 14 amino acids. CDR3 in DNA: TGTGCCAGCAGCTTAGGACAGTCCCAAGAGACCCAGTACTTC. Translated, it gives CASSLGQSQETQYF.

The rearrangement links TRBV11-2 to TRBJ2-5, with TRBD2 matching 9 bases. V lost 7 bases, J lost 3 bases, and 12 bases stayed unmatched. Germline V lookup: CDR1 SGHAT, CDR2 FQNNGV. CDR3 length: 16 residues. The CDR3 coding sequence is TGTGCCAGCACCCCAGGTTTGGTAGCGGGAGAAGAGACCCAGTACTTC. Its protein product is CASTPGLVAGEETQYF.

The rearrangement joins TRBV29-1 to TRBJ2-3; a possible D gene is TRBD1 (5 bases). CDR3 size: 13 residues. The V end lost 2 bases, the J end lost 2 bases, and 8 bases lay between the germline ends. CDR1 is SQVTM, CDR2 ANQGSEA, per germline. CDR3 sequence reads: CSVEQGITDTQYF. CDR3 nucleotides: TGCAGCGTTGAACAGGGTATCACAGATACGCAGTATTTT.

The chain combines TRBV5-4 with TRBJ2-5; 15 positions match TRBD2. V was pared by 0 bases and J by 2 bases, with 2 bases of the junction left unmatched. This CDR3 contains 17 residues. Germline V gives CDR1 SGHNT, CDR2 YYREEE (reference sequence). CDR3 amino acids: CASSLAGLAGGQETQYF. The CDR3 DNA follows: TGTGCCAGCAGCTTGGCGGGACTAGCGGGGGGTCAAGAGACCCAGTACTTC.

The chain carries TRBV29-1 and TRBJ2-2; D is uncertain. The CDR3 sequence is 11 residues long. Looked up from germline, CDR1 is SQVTM and CDR2 is ANQGSEA. V gave up 7 bases and J gave up 5 bases, with 8 bases separating them. For the CDR3, the DNA is TGCAGCGGATTAGGGACCGGGGAGCTGTTTTTT. Translated, it gives CSGLGTGELFF.

The chain recombines TRBV29-1 with TRBJ1-2; D ambiguous. Between the trimmed V and J ends, which lost 1 base and 2 bases, there was a span of 11 bases. There are 14 residues in the CDR3. Germline V gene lookup returns CDR1 SQVTM and CDR2 ANQGSEA. Written as DNA, the CDR3 is TGCAGCGTTGAAGGTAGAGAGACCAACTATGGCTACACCTTC. Translating it yields CSVEGRETNYGYTF.

The rearrangement joins TRBV5-6 to TRBJ2-5; no firm D call. This CDR3 contains 11 residues. Germline V gene data show CDR1 as SGHDT and CDR2 as YYEEEE. Trimming took 4 bases from V and 4 from J, leaving 5 bases between them. CDR3 sequence: CASSARETQYF. CDR3 DNA sequence: TGTGCCAGCAGCGCACGAGAGACCCAGTACTTC. The full variable domain, rest sourced from reference TRBV5-6 and TRBJ2-5, is DAGVTQSPTHLIKTRGQQVTLRCSPKSGHDTVSWYQQALGQGPQFIFQYYEEEERQRGNFPDRFSGHQFPNYSSELNVNALLLGDSALYLCASSARETQYFGPGTRLLVL.

The rearrangement uses TRBV13 and TRBJ2-3; D ambiguous. V was cut by 3 bases and J by 2 bases, with 6 bases left in between. Germline CDR1 and CDR2: PRHDT and FYEKMQ (reference sequence). This CDR3 comprises 13 residues. CDR3 protein: CASSFQDTDTQYF. As DNA, the CDR3 is TGTGCCAGCAGCTTCCAGGACACAGATACGCAGTATTTT.

A few counts support this clone. The V call is TRBV7-9, the J call TRBJ2-2; 10 bases are shared with TRBD1. This CDR3 region has 14 residues. J gave up 8 bases and V 7 bases, and 7 bases lay outside the gene matches. Germline V gene sequence: CDR1 SEHNR, CDR2 FQNEAQ (reference sequence). The CDR3 DNA reads TGTGCCAGCACCCTTGGGACAGGGGTTGGGGAGCTGTTTTTT. Translating it yields CASTLGTGVGELFF. Combining the CDR3 with reference TRBV7-9 and TRBJ2-2 gives the whole variable domain DTGVSQNPRHKITKRGQNVTFRCDPISEHNRLYWYRQTLGQGPEFLTYFQNEAQLEKSRLLSDRFSAERPKGSFSTLEIQRTEQGDSAMYLCASTLGTGVGELFFGEGSRLTVL.

The chain couples TRBV2 to TRBJ2-5; 9 bases align to TRBD1. J was trimmed by 1 base and V by 4 bases; bases with no gene match: 4. The CDR3 is 15 residues long. CDR1 SNHLY and CDR2 FYNNEI come from the germline V gene. CDR3 in DNA: TGTGCCAGCAGTGGGGGGGACAGGGTCCAAGAGACCCAGTACTTC. The encoded protein is CASSGGDRVQETQYF.

Details on this clone: Other DNA sequences in this specimen translate into the identical CDR3. The chain's CDR3 is CSVEKGRTDTQYF. The CDR3 DNA reads TGCAGCGTTGAAAAGGGGCGCACAGATACGCAGTATTTT. The rearrangement joins TRBV29-1 to TRBJ2-3; perhaps TRBD1 as D (5 bases). The CDR3 spans 13 residues. The V gene's germline CDR1 is SQVTM and CDR2 ANQGSEA. With 2 bases removed from V and 1 base from J, the gap between germline ends came to 7 bases.

The J gene is TRBJ1-1, the V gene TRBV5-6; D unclear. V lost 1 base to trimming and J lost 1 base, with 8 bases between them. This CDR3 has 14 amino acids. Per the germline V gene, CDR1 is SGHDT and CDR2 is YYEEEE. CDR3 nucleotides: TGTGCCAGCAGCTTGAGGATGAAGAACACTGAAGCTTTCTTT. Its protein product is CASSLRMKNTEAFF.

This clone has only a few counts. This chain links TRBV6-5 with TRBJ1-5; D gene ambiguous. CDR3 length: 14 residues. CDR1 and CDR2 (germline): MNHEY, SVGAGI. V was cut by 6 bases and J by 7 bases, with 16 bases left in between. The CDR3 protein is CASSAEWYEQPQHF. In DNA, the CDR3 is TGTGCCAGCAGCGCTGAATGGTATGAACAGCCCCAGCATTTT.

The chain is built from TRBV5-6 and TRBJ2-1, with 10 bases that match TRBD1. The CDR3 contains 19 residues. V shed 4 bases and J 7 bases; nucleotides not matched to a gene: 20. In germline, CDR1 is SGHDT, CDR2 YYEEEE. CDR3 sequence reads: CASSSAMPGQGIFPNEQFF. The CDR3 DNA is TGTGCCAGCAGCAGCGCTATGCCGGGACAGGGGATCTTCCCTAATGAGCAGTTCTTC.

J is TRBJ1-4 and V is TRBV27; possible D gene TRBD1, 5 bases. The CDR3 has 15 residues. V was clipped by 3 bases and J by 8 bases, with 16 bases between them. CDR1 and CDR2 from the germline V gene are MNHEY and SMNVEV (reference sequence). In nucleotides, the CDR3 is TGTGCCAGCAGTTTGGGGACGGGGAGGAACGAAAAACTGTTTTTT. Amino acids: CASSLGTGRNEKLFF. Using reference TRBV27 and TRBJ1-4 for the parts outside the CDR3, the full variable domain is EAQVTQNPRYLITVTGKKLTVTCSQNMNHEYMSWYRQDPGLGLRQIYYSMNVEVTDKGDVPEGYKVSRKEKRNFPLILESPSPNQTSLYFCASSLGTGRNEKLFFGSGTQLSVL.

In the case of this clone: This CDR3 is also generated by other DNA sequences in the sample. The chain uses TRBV30 and TRBJ1-1, with no clear D. This CDR3 has 12 residues. Germline V gives CDR1 GTSNPN, CDR2 SVGIG (reference sequence). Trimming took off 0 bases at V and 4 bases at J, with 6 bases between the two ends. The CDR3 sequence: CAWSVLGTEAFF. CDR3 nucleotides: TGTGCCTGGAGTGTATTAGGCACTGAAGCTTTCTTT.

In this sample, this clone turned up a few times. The CDR3 sequence: CASSYLSGQNYEQYF. CDR3 coding DNA: TGTGCCAGCAGTTACCTATCCGGACAGAACTACGAGCAGTACTTC. V and J are TRBV6-5 and TRBJ2-7, with D perhaps matching TRBD1 (6 bases). The CDR3 is 15 residues long. The V gene's germline CDR1 is MNHEY and CDR2 SVGAGI. V gave up 2 bases and J gave up 3 bases, with 14 bases separating them.

This chain connects TRBV6-5 to TRBJ1-1; possibly TRBD1 for D (5 bases). In germline, CDR1 is MNHEY, CDR2 SVGAGI. The CDR3 is 13 residues long. The V and J ends lost 7 bases and 7 bases respectively, with 16 bases between them. The CDR3 nucleotides read TGTGCCAGCACGAAAGGGGCAGGGCATGAAGCTTTCTTT. Translating gives CASTKGAGHEAFF.

The V and J genes are TRBV14 and TRBJ1-1, with no clear D. Deletions cut 4 bases from V and 1 base from J, with 16 bases between. Germline values: CDR1 SGHDN, CDR2 FVKESK. The CDR3 is made up of 16 amino acids. DNA for the CDR3: TGTGCCAGCAGCCCACTTTTAGAGGGCGCGAACACTGAAGCTTTCTTT. Protein sequence: CASSPLLEGANTEAFF. Full variable domain (outside the CDR3, taken from reference TRBV14 and TRBJ1-1): EAGVTQFPSHSVIEKGQTVTLRCDPISGHDNLYWYRRVMGKEIKFLLHFVKESKQDESGMPNNRFLAERTGGTYSTLKVQPAELEDSGVYFCASSPLLEGANTEAFFGQGTRLTVV.

In its sample, this clone was seen once. Compared with germline, one end of the junction differs, possibly owing to a read error. The chain combines TRBV4-1 with TRBJ2-3, with D tentatively TRBD1 (5 bases). The germline gives CDR1 MGHRA, CDR2 YSYEKL. The CDR3 has 12 amino acids. CDR3 protein: CASSMGPLSTDF. The CDR3, as DNA: TGCGCCAGCAGCATGGGGCCCCTTAGTACGGATTTT.

This clone showed up just a few times. The V gene is TRBV5-1, the J gene TRBJ2-5; D unresolved. CDR3 length: 14 amino acids. Trimming removed 0 bases from V and 2 bases from J, with 8 bases in between. Germline V gives CDR1 SGHRS, CDR2 YFSETQ. CDR3: CASSLERQQETQYF. In nucleotides, the CDR3 is TGCGCCAGCAGCTTGGAAAGGCAGCAAGAGACCCAGTACTTC.

The CDR3 here is CSVGVGRTYNEQFF. In DNA, the CDR3 is TGCAGCGTTGGGGTAGGGCGTACCTACAATGAGCAGTTCTTC. This chain connects TRBV29-1 to TRBJ2-1; D not resolved. The CDR3 consists of 14 residues. Germline values: CDR1 SQVTM, CDR2 ANQGSEA. V was clipped by 4 bases and J by 2 bases, with 12 bases between them.

V and J are TRBV7-2 and TRBJ2-3, with a tentative D call TRBD1 (6 bases). The V end was cut by 0 bases, the J end by 0 bases, with 10 bases between. CDR1 is SGHTA and CDR2 is FQGNSA in the germline V gene. The length of the CDR3 is 16 residues. CDR3 sequence (DNA): TGTGCCAGCAGCTTAGCGCTGGGGGCGAGCACAGATACGCAGTATTTT. Protein: CASSLALGASTDTQYF.

The V gene is TRBV2, the J gene TRBJ2-7; tentatively, D is TRBD1 (6 bases). CDR1 is SNHLY, CDR2 FYNNEI, per germline. The CDR3 consists of 13 residues. V was pared by 2 bases and J by 5 bases, with 10 bases between. The CDR3, as DNA: TGTGCCAGCAGTGAAAGCCAGGGGCACGAGCAGTACTTC. Translation: CASSESQGHEQYF.

This CDR3 reads CASSGPDQNSYEQYF. CDR3 in DNA: TGTGCCAGCAGCGGCCCGGACCAAAACTCCTACGAGCAGTACTTC. The chain links TRBV13 to TRBJ2-7; unclear D gene. CDR1 is PRHDT and CDR2 is FYEKMQ in the germline V gene (reference sequence). Deletions cut 5 bases from V and 0 bases from J, with 14 bases between. The CDR3 contains 15 residues.

The count of this clone is one. J is TRBJ1-1 and V is TRBV6-5, with TRBD1 matching over 9 bases. This CDR3 is 13 amino acids long. The germline V gene encodes CDR1 MNHEY and CDR2 SVGAGI. V lost 5 bases and J lost 8; bases outside the gene matches: 6. In DNA form, the CDR3 reads TGTGCCAGCAGTGATGACAGGGGGTCCGAAGCTTTCTTT. This gives the protein CASSDDRGSEAFF.

V usage is TRBV13 and J usage is TRBJ1-1; D is uncertain. CDR1 PRHDT and CDR2 FYEKMQ come from the germline V gene (reference sequence). The CDR3 has 13 residues. V lost 6 bases to trimming and J lost 6 bases, with 14 bases between them. CDR3 loop: CASRLSPAPEAFF. The CDR3 region has the DNA TGTGCCAGCAGACTTTCTCCCGCTCCTGAAGCTTTCTTT. Full variable domain (outside the CDR3, taken from reference TRBV13 and TRBJ1-1): AAGVIQSPRHLIKEKRETATLKCYPIPRHDTVYWYQQGPGQDPQFLISFYEKMQSDKGSIPDRFSAQQFSDYHSELNMSSLELGDSALYFCASRLSPAPEAFFGQGTRLTVV.